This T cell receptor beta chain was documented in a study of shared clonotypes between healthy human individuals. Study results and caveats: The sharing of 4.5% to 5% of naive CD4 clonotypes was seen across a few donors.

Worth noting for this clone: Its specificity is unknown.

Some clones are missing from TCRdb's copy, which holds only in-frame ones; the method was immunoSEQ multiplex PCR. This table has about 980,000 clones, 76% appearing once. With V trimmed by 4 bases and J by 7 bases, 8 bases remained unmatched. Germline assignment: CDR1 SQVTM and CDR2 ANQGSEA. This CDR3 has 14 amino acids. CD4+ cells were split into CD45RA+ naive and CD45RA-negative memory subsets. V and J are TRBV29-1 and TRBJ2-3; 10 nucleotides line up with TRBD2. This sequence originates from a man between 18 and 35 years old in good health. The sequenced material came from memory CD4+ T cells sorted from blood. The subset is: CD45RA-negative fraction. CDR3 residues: CSVVDSGGLNTQYF. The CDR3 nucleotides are TGCAGCGTTGTAGATAGCGGGGGGTTGAATACGCAGTATTTT.